These 10 T cell receptor beta chains originate from one sample sequenced in a study of cytomegalovirus exposure and HLA in healthy donors. Here immunoSEQ multiplex PCR was the method, and the copy in TCRdb shows in-frame clones only, minus some. The data contain about 120,000 clones, approximately 87% of them singletons. Specimen: PBMCs. The origin of the receptors is a woman aged 18 to 35 in good health and CMV-seropositive.

A single count supports this clone. The V gene is TRBV5-6, the J gene TRBJ1-1, with no clear D. CDR1 is SGHDT and CDR2 is YYEEEE in the germline V gene. The CDR3 runs 16 residues. V was shortened by 4 bases and J by 5 bases, with 21 bases between the two germline ends. Here the CDR3 DNA reads TGTGCCAGCAGCCCGATATGGTCGGGTAGCGCGACTGAAGCTTTCTTT. Protein product: CASSPIWSGSATEAFF.

This clone was recorded a few times. The chain uses TRBV18 and TRBJ2-5; D perhaps matches TRBD2 (5 bases). Trimming shortened V by 0 bases and J by 5 bases, and 16 bases separated the two germline ends. Germline assignment: CDR1 KGHSH and CDR2 LQKENI. The CDR3 spans 16 residues. CDR3 loop: CASSPPGLRLQETQYF. The DNA of the CDR3 is TGTGCCAGCTCACCACCGGGATTGAGACTACAGGAGACCCAGTACTTC.

The chain has TRBV6-1 and TRBJ1-4; no definite D call. The CDR3 totals 14 residues. The V gene's germline CDR1 is MNHNS and CDR2 SASEGT. V was shortened by 1 base and J by 4 bases, with 7 bases between the two germline ends. CDR3 amino acids: CASSEGGFNEKLFF. As DNA, the CDR3 is TGTGCCAGCAGTGAAGGCGGATTTAATGAAAAACTGTTTTTT.

The chain uses TRBV5-4 and TRBJ1-2; 8 nucleotides agree with TRBD1. The CDR3 spans 15 residues. CDR1 is SGHNT and CDR2 is YYREEE in the germline V gene (reference sequence). The junction had 10 bases not matched to a gene; V was cut back by 4 bases and J by 5 bases. The CDR3: CASSLPDRGGYGYTF. CDR3 coding DNA: TGTGCCAGCAGCCTCCCTGACAGGGGAGGGTATGGCTACACCTTC. Together with reference TRBV5-4 and TRBJ1-2, the CDR3 gives the full variable domain: ETGVTQSPTHLIKTRGQQVTLRCSSQSGHNTVSWYQQALGQGPQFIFQYYREEENGRGNFPPRFSGLQFPNYSSELNVNALELDDSALYLCASSLPDRGGYGYTFGSGTRLTVV.

V and J are TRBV6-5 and TRBJ1-2; 9 nucleotides line up with TRBD1. CDR3 length: 14 amino acids. J was trimmed by 5 bases and V by 10 bases; bases with no gene match: 11. The germline CDR1 and CDR2 sequences are MNHEY and SVGAGI. The CDR3 DNA is TGTGCCACCGGGTGGACAGGGGAGGATTATGGCTACACCTTC. It codes for CATGWTGEDYGYTF.

This clone was recorded once. The J gene is TRBJ2-1, the V gene TRBV9; 7 bases are shared with TRBD2. The V segment lost 0 bases and the J segment 6 bases; nucleotides outside the gene matches: 15. This CDR3 contains 18 residues. Germline assignment: CDR1 SGDLS and CDR2 YYNGEE. CDR3 nucleotide sequence: TGTGCCAGCAGCGTAGTTGGATCGGCGGGAGTCATCCCCAATGAGCAGTTCTTC. Its translation: CASSVVGSAGVIPNEQFF. Full variable domain (rest looked up from reference TRBV9 and TRBJ2-1): DSGVTQTPKHLITATGQRVTLRCSPRSGDLSVYWYQQSLDQGLQFLIQYYNGEERAKGNILERFSAQQFPDLHSELNLSSLELGDSALYFCASSVVGSAGVIPNEQFFGPGTRLTVL.

The V and J genes are TRBV6-6 and TRBJ2-3; 8 bases fit TRBD2. The V gene end was trimmed by 2 bases and the J gene end by 0 bases; junction bases not matched to a gene: 4. CDR1 and CDR2 from the germline V gene are MNHNY and SVGAGI (reference sequence). The CDR3 length is 16 residues. In DNA form, the CDR3 reads TGTGCCAGCAGTTACACCGGGGGGGAAAGCACAGATACGCAGTATTTT. Amino acid sequence: CASSYTGGESTDTQYF.

The chain has TRBV14 and TRBJ1-1, with TRBD1 matching over 8 bases. This CDR3 has 18 amino acids. The V segment lost 1 base and the J segment 6 bases; nucleotides outside the gene matches: 16. Per the germline V gene, CDR1 is SGHDN and CDR2 is FVKESK. CDR3 residues: CASSQGRLGRGLIAEAFF. CDR3 in DNA: TGTGCCAGCAGCCAAGGAAGATTAGGCAGGGGGCTCATCGCTGAAGCTTTCTTT.

The gene calls are TRBV4-2 and TRBJ2-1, with 7 bases lining up with TRBD2. Germline CDR1 and CDR2: LGHNA and YNFKEQ. After removal of 2 bases from V and 2 bases from J, the junction contained 3 bases not matched to a gene. The CDR3 runs to 15 residues. CDR3 bases: TGTGCCAGCAGCCAAAGCGGGGTTCCCTACAATGAGCAGTTCTTC. Translation: CASSQSGVPYNEQFF.

The rearrangement links TRBV7-3 to TRBJ2-1; maybe TRBD1 (5 bases). This CDR3 spans 17 amino acids. The germline V and J ends were trimmed by 5 bases and 0 bases, with 17 bases remaining between them. Per the germline V gene, CDR1 is SGHTA and CDR2 is FQGTGA. This CDR3 reads CASSPDSRRSSYNEQFF. CDR3 coding DNA: TGTGCCAGCAGCCCCGACAGTCGACGAAGCTCCTACAATGAGCAGTTCTTC.